Reported below is one T cell receptor (beta chain). The antigen is unknown. Within the sample, other DNA sequences also encode this same CDR3. Germline V CDR1 and CDR2: SGDLS, YYNGEE. The CDR3 spans 15 residues. Trimming cost V 1 base and J 1 base, with 6 bases left between them. The data were obtained in a study of shared clonotypes between healthy human individuals. Across the whole study: The study drew on a couple of women and a few men aged 18 to 49 as donors. Whole-study results and caveats: It was only blood that was sampled, and tissue repertoires likely differ. Relative to memory subsets, naive subsets generally showed larger estimated richness.

Method: immunoSEQ multiplex PCR; TCRdb's copy keeps in-frame clones and lacks some. Of 850,000 to 1,100,000 clones listed, 60% to 80% are singletons. Material: memory CD4+ T cells from PBMCs. Specified subset: CD45RA-negative fraction. The source of this sequence is a man between 18 and 29 years old in good health. Some clones in this sample may be carry-over from other donors' samples. This sequence joins TRBV9 and TRBJ2-6, with D maybe TRBD1 (5 bases). CDR3 in amino acids: CASSVQGSGANVLTF. In DNA form, the CDR3 reads TGTGCCAGCAGCGTACAGGGATCTGGGGCCAACGTCCTGACTTTC.